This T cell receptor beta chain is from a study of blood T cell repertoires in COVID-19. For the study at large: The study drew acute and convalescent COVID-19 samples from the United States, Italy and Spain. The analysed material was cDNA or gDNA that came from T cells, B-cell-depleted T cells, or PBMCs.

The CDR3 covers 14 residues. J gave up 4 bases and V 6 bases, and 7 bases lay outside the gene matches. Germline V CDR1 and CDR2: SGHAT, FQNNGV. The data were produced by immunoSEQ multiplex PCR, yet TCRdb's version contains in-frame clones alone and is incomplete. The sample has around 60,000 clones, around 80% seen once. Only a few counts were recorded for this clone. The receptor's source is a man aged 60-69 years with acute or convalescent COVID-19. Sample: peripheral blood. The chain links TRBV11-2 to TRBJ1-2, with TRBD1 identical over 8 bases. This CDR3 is CASRSRDRSYGYTF. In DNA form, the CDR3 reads TGTGCCAGCAGGTCCCGGGACAGGTCCTATGGCTACACCTTC. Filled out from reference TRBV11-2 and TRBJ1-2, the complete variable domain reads EAGVAQSPRYKIIEKRQSVAFWCNPISGHATLYWYQQILGQGPKLLIQFQNNGVVDDSQLPKDRFSAERLKGVDSTLKIQPAKLEDSAVYLCASRSRDRSYGYTFGSGTRLTVV.